This TCR beta chain was recovered during a study of PD-1 blockade in classical Hodgkin lymphoma. Time point indicated: newly diagnosed, previously untreated cHL patient sample. This clone occurred once. TCRdb keeps only in-frame clones here, not all; method: immunoSEQ multiplex PCR. The profile shows about 21,000 clones, roughly 94% of them singletons. The CDR3 runs to 14 residues. Trimming pared 0 bases from V and 4 bases from J, leaving 9 bases between. The germline V gene has CDR1 MNHEY and CDR2 SVGAGI. This sequence originates from a human donor with classical Hodgkin lymphoma. Sequencing input: peripheral blood mononuclear cells (PBMCs). The genes are TRBV6-5 and TRBJ1-2; no clear D gene. CDR3 loop: CASSYSWGTYGYTF. The CDR3 DNA sequence: TGTGCCAGCAGTTACTCGTGGGGAACCTATGGCTACACCTTC.